The 4 T cell receptor beta chains below were found in one sample sequenced in a study of T cell repertoires in cytomegalovirus infection (dated by TCRdb to about 2019). The sample's treatment or condition, from its label and the paper: in vitro stimulation with specific CMV peptide epitopes to enrich CMV-specific T cells. Sequencing instrument: Illumina HiSeq 1500. TCRdb applied fastp at Q25 and MiXCR to the public reads, then kept only in-frame beta chains. Each entry merges the rows of one CDR3 protein and shows their most common DNA and genes. The table for this sample lists some 500,000 distinct CDR3 sequences; more than 30% of them were counted only once. The ten largest clones add up to roughly 15% of the sample. Their antigens are not known. The specimen was cultured PBMCs, collected from culture after CMV antigen stimulation. The receptors come from a human donor in good health (CMV status not recorded). Some clones in this sample may be carry-over from other donors' samples.

A few counts support this clonotype. The chain is built from TRBV27 and TRBJ1-1; D not certain. This CDR3 is 15 amino acids long. Germline V gene sequence: CDR1 MNHEY, CDR2 SMNVEV (reference sequence). V gave up 6 bases and J gave up 3 bases, with 17 bases separating them. CDR3 in DNA: TGTGCCAGCAGCCCCCGGGCGGGGTTGGACACTGAAGCTTTCTTT. It translates to CASSPRAGLDTEAFF.

Of note for this clonotype: One junction end disagrees with the germline gene, perhaps due to a read error. The CDR3 spells CASRVQAGFELF. CDR3 nucleotides: TGTGCCAGCAGGGTCCAAGCGGGATTTGAACTCTTC. The chain joins TRBV12-3 or TRBV12-4 to TRBJ2-1, with 7 bases lining up with TRBD2. The CDR3 has 12 amino acids.

The V call is TRBV27, the J call TRBJ2-2; D is perhaps TRBD1 (6 bases). The CDR3 covers 16 residues. CDR1 and CDR2 (germline): MNHEY, SMNVEV (reference sequence). V lost 7 bases and J 2 bases, leaving 17 bases between the germline ends. CDR3 sequence reads: CASINIRGRNTGELFF. In nucleotides, the CDR3 is TGTGCCAGCATCAACATCAGGGGCCGCAACACCGGGGAGCTGTTTTTT.

Here the CDR3 DNA reads TGTGCCAGCAGACCAGCGGGAGTGAGGACCGGGGAGCTGTTTTTT. Amino acids: CASRPAGVRTGELFF. The chain combines TRBV5-4 with TRBJ2-2, with TRBD2 identical over 8 bases. This CDR3 contains 15 residues. Germline trimming cut 5 bases from V and 5 bases from J; bases unmatched to any gene: 8. Germline V lookup: CDR1 SGHNT, CDR2 YYREEE (reference sequence).